Listed below are T cell receptor beta chains from one sample, sequenced in a study of blood T cells in healthy people across ages. One entry per CDR3 protein, called by TCRdb with MiXCR from the 5' RACE reads. The repertoire holds about 290,000 distinct CDR3 sequences, with 27% as singletons. Sequencing was performed on blood. Receptor source: a woman aged 65 to 85 in good health. CDR3s include the opening cysteine and the closing phenylalanine or tryptophan. The D gene is left open where the match is weak. Clone size is not always given. Where it is, it says once, few, many or a class for expanded clones.

V gene	J gene	D gene	clone size	CDR3 protein	CDR3 DNA
TRBV28	TRBJ2-7	TRBD1	-	CASRLDRAGSYEQYF	TGTGCCAGCAGATTAGACAGGGCCGGCTCCTACGAGCAGTACTTC
TRBV27	TRBJ2-7	TRBD1	-	CASSPPGQGFEQYF	TGTGCCAGCAGTCCTCCGGGACAGGGGTTCGAGCAGTACTTC
TRBV5-1	TRBJ2-5	TRBD1	many	CASSLGQGGQETQYF	TGCGCCAGCAGCTTGGGACAGGGGGGCCAAGAGACCCAGTACTTC
TRBV12-3/TRBV12-4	TRBJ2-7	-	-	CASRSEGRDEQYF	TGTGCCAGCAGGTCGGAGGGCCGTGACGAGCAGTACTTC
TRBV15	TRBJ2-7	TRBD1	-	CATSRAGTGAYEQYF	TGTGCCACCAGCAGAGCAGGGACAGGGGCCTACGAGCAGTACTTC
TRBV7-3	TRBJ2-2	TRBD1	-	CASSLTHRGGDGTGELFF	TGTGCCAGCAGCTTAACGCATCGAGGGGGCGATGGCACCGGGGAGCTGTTTTTT
TRBV7-9	TRBJ2-7	-	-	CASSLIKGGSYEQYF	TGTGCCAGCAGCCTAATCAAGGGCGGTTCCTACGAGCAGTACTTC
TRBV28	TRBJ2-3	TRBD2	many	CASSVLPFSGLVADTQYF	TGTGCCAGCAGTGTACTCCCTTTTTCCGGACTAGTGGCAGATACGCAGTATTTT
TRBV28	TRBJ2-3	TRBD2	-	CASSTSWVGVSSGSTDTQYF	TGTGCCAGCAGCACCTCGTGGGTAGGCGTCTCTAGCGGGAGCACAGATACGCAGTATTTT
TRBV20-1	TRBJ2-5	-	-	CSASLKLETQYF	TGCAGTGCTAGCCTGAAACTGGAGACCCAGTACTTC
TRBV12-3/TRBV12-4	TRBJ1-1	-	-	CASRPGQLLTEAFF	TGTGCCAGCAGGCCCGGACAGCTGCTCACTGAAGCTTTCTTT
TRBV29-1	TRBJ2-7	-	many	CSVASSSYEQYF	TGCAGCGTTGCTTCCAGCTCCTACGAGCAGTACTTC
TRBV7-9	TRBJ2-5	-	few	CASSSTIGEDQETQYF	TGTGCCAGCAGCTCCACTATTGGCGAGGACCAAGAGACCCAGTACTTC
TRBV3-1	TRBJ2-7	TRBD2	-	CASSQVSGSFSYEQYF	TGTGCCAGCAGCCAAGTGAGCGGGAGTTTCTCCTACGAGCAGTACTTC
TRBV6-4	TRBJ2-3	-	few	CASSPGLLPSTDTQYF	TGTGCCAGCTCTCCCGGTTTGTTACCCTCCACAGATACGCAGTATTTT
TRBV5-6	TRBJ1-2	TRBD1	-	CASSLGTGGGYTF	TGTGCCAGCAGCCTAGGGACAGGTGGCGGCTACACCTTC
TRBV28	TRBJ2-6	TRBD2	-	CASSSSGSPGANVLTF	TGTGCCAGCAGCTCTAGCGGGAGCCCTGGGGCCAACGTCCTGACTTTC
TRBV20-1	TRBJ1-4	-	many	CSAMGTHREKLFF	TGCAGTGCTATGGGCACCCACCGGGAAAAACTGTTTTTT
TRBV28	TRBJ2-1	-	few	CASSLASAPSYNEQFF	TGTGCCAGCAGTCTTGCTAGCGCACCCTCCTACAATGAGCAGTTCTTC
TRBV20-1	TRBJ2-5	TRBD2	-	CSARDVGRETQYF	TGCAGTGCTAGAGATGTCGGGAGGGAGACCCAGTACTTC
TRBV6-1	TRBJ2-7	TRBD2	few	CASSAGTSGSLDFYEQYF	TGTGCCAGCAGTGCCGGGACTAGCGGGAGCCTAGACTTCTACGAGCAGTACTTC
TRBV4-1	TRBJ2-1	TRBD1	-	CASSQPGTGYNEQFF	TGCGCCAGCAGCCAACCCGGGACAGGCTACAATGAGCAGTTCTTC